This entry is about one T cell receptor (beta chain). The data were produced by immunoSEQ multiplex PCR, yet TCRdb's version contains in-frame clones alone and is incomplete. Of more than 40,000 clones listed, approximately 90% are singletons. The data are from a study of neoadjuvant nivolumab and ipilimumab in lung cancer. Germline CDR1 and CDR2: KGHSH and LQKENI. Trimming took 8 bases from V and 2 from J; bases not matched to a gene: 12. The CDR3 covers 16 residues. The TCR originated in an adult with non-small cell lung cancer. Some clones in this sample may be carry-over from other donors' samples. This specimen consisted of blood, obtained before neoadjuvant nivolumab, alone or with ipilimumab. The gene calls are TRBV18 and TRBJ2-3, with TRBD2 identical over 8 bases. This CDR3 is CASAGSGTSDTDTQYF. The CDR3 nucleotides read TGTGCCAGCGCTGGCTCCGGGACTAGTGACACAGATACGCAGTATTTT.